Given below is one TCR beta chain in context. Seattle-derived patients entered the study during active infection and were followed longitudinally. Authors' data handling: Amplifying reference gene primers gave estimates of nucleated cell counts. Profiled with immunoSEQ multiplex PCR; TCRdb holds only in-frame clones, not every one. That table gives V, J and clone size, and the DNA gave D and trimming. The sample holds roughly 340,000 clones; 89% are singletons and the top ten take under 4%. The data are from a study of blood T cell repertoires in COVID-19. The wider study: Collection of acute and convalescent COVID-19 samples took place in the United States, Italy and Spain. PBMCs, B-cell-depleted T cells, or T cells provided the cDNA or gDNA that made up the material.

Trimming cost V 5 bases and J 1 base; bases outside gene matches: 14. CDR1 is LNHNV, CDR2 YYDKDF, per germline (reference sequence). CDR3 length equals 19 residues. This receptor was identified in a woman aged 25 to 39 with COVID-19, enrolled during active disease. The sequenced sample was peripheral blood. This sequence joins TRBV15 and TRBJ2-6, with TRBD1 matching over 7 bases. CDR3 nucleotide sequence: TGTGCCACCAGCGTCGAGTACAGGGGAAGTTGGTCTGGGGCCAACGTCCTGACTTTC. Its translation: CATSVEYRGSWSGANVLTF. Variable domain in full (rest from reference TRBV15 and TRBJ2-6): DAMVIQNPRYQVTQFGKPVTLSCSQTLNHNVMYWYQQKSSQAPKLLFHYYDKDFNNEADTPDNFQSRRPNTSFCFLDIRSPGLGDTAMYLCATSVEYRGSWSGANVLTFGAGSRLTVL.